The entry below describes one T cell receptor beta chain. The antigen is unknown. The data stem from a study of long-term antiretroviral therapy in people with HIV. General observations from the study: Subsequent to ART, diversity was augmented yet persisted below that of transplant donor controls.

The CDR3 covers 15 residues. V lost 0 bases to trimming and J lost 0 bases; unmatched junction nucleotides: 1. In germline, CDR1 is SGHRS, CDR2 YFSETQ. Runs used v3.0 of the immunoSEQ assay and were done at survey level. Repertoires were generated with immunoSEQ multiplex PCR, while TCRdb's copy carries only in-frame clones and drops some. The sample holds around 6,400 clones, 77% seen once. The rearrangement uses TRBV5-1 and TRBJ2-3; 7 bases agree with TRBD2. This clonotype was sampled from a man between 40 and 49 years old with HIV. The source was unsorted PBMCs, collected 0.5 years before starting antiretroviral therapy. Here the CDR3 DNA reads TGCGCCAGCAGCTTGGGGGGGGGAAGCACAGATACGCAGTATTTT. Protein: CASSLGGGSTDTQYF.